Listed below are T cell receptor beta chains from one sample, sequenced in a study of read filtering for tumor transcriptome and immune sequencing. MiXCR, run by TCRdb on the reads, gives a single entry per CDR3 protein. The table has 100,000 to 150,000 distinct CDR3 sequences, under 15% seen once. The sample was a population of CD138-negative cells sorted from bone marrow. These TCRs come from a donor over 35 with multiple myeloma. Each CDR3 is given with its conserved first and last residue. The order of the fields is V gene, clone size, D gene, J gene, CDR3 protein, CDR3 DNA. The D gene is left open where the match is weak. Clone sizes are given selectively: once, few, many, or a class where the clone is expanded.

>TRBV18|few|.|TRBJ1-1
CASSKGVGAAEAFF
TGTGCCAGCTCAAAAGGGGTTGGGGCTGCTGAAGCTTTCTTT
>TRBV7-2|few|.|TRBJ1-5
CASSSVAGSNQPQHF
TGTGCCAGCAGCTCCGTGGCAGGGTCTAATCAGCCCCAGCATTTT
>TRBV24-1|few|.|TRBJ2-1
CATSDLNEPRAAGNQFF
TGTGCCACCAGTGATTTAAATGAGCCCAGGGCGGCCGGCAATCAGTTCTTC
>TRBV12-3/TRBV12-4|many|.|TRBJ1-1
CASTPGRLNTEAFF
TGTGCCAGCACCCCCGGGCGGCTGAACACTGAAGCTTTCTTT
>TRBV7-9|many|.|TRBJ1-1
CASSSRTGYTEAFF
TGTGCCAGCAGCTCCCGCACGGGGTACACTGAAGCTTTCTTT
>TRBV29-1|many|.|TRBJ2-3
CSVDGTPTSPDTQYF
TGCAGCGTTGACGGGACTCCTACCTCCCCCGATACGCAGTATTTT
>TRBV20-1|many|.|TRBJ2-2
CSARPSGMDTGELFF
TGCAGTGCTAGACCGAGTGGGATGGACACCGGGGAGCTGTTTTTT
>TRBV6-5|many|TRBD2|TRBJ2-7
CASSPRTRSSYEQYF
TGTGCCAGCAGCCCGCGGACTAGGAGCTCCTACGAGCAGTACTTC
>TRBV20-1|many|TRBD2|TRBJ2-7
CSARPSGSYEQYF
TGCAGTGCTAGACCTAGCGGGAGTTACGAGCAGTACTTC
>TRBV4-1|many|TRBD2|TRBJ2-2
CASSQIAGGRYTGELFF
TGCGCCAGCAGCCAAATAGCGGGAGGGCGATACACCGGGGAGCTGTTTTTT
>TRBV7-8|many|.|TRBJ2-6
CASSFNVDFSSGANVLTF
TGTGCCAGCAGCTTTAATGTCGACTTCAGCTCTGGGGCCAACGTCCTGACTTTC
>TRBV7-3|many|.|TRBJ2-7
CASSAYEQYF
TGTGCCAGCAGCGCGTACGAGCAGTACTTC
>TRBV5-1|.|.|TRBJ1-1
CASSLSMDSNYNRKAFF
TGCGCCAGCAGCCTTTCAATGGACAGTAACTATAATCGGAAAGCTTTCTTT
>TRBV14|many|.|TRBJ2-2
CASSPLGGVANTGELFF
TGTGCCAGCAGCCCGCTGGGGGGAGTGGCGAACACCGGGGAGCTGTTTTTT
>TRBV3-1|many|.|TRBJ2-1
CASGQVEGKGQFF
TGTGCCAGCGGCCAAGTAGAGGGGAAAGGGCAGTTCTTC
>TRBV29-1|few|.|TRBJ2-1
CSVEASSNEQFF
TGCAGCGTTGAGGCTAGCAGCAATGAGCAGTTCTTC
>TRBV20-1|many|TRBD2|TRBJ2-1
CSAPSSSGSSYNEQFF
TGCAGTGCTCCTTCCAGTAGCGGGAGCTCCTACAATGAGCAGTTCTTC
>TRBV7-9|few|TRBD1|TRBJ1-1
CASSARDRVTEAFF
TGTGCCAGCAGCGCCCGGGACAGGGTCACTGAAGCTTTCTTT
>TRBV11-2|many|.|TRBJ2-1
CASSLRLGSKSSYNEQFF
TGTGCCAGCAGCCTGCGCCTGGGTTCGAAGAGCTCCTACAATGAGCAGTTCTTC
>TRBV7-2|.|.|TRBJ1-3
CASSLDSGLENTIYF
TGTGCCAGCAGCCTCGACAGTGGGCTCGAAAACACCATATATTTT
>TRBV12-3/TRBV12-4|many|.|TRBJ2-1
CASSRVGGEQFF
TGTGCCAGCAGTAGAGTTGGGGGAGAGCAGTTCTTC
>TRBV30|many|TRBD1|TRBJ1-2
CAWELQGALGYTF
TGTGCCTGGGAGCTCCAGGGGGCTCTTGGCTACACCTTC
>TRBV29-1|many|TRBD1|TRBJ1-1
CSTTGGLGTEAFF
TGCAGCACAACAGGGGGTTTAGGAACTGAAGCTTTCTTT
>TRBV7-9|many|TRBD2|TRBJ2-7
CASSLVPGGRSGTSGKRHEQYF
TGTGCCAGCAGCTTAGTCCCCGGCGGGCGGTCCGGGACTAGCGGGAAACGGCACGAGCAGTACTTC
>TRBV20-1|many|.|TRBJ2-1
CSARSLVERSYNEQFF
TGCAGTGCTAGGTCTTTGGTAGAGCGGAGCTACAATGAGCAGTTCTTC
>TRBV7-9|many|TRBD1|TRBJ2-7
CASSDSLGQSSYEQYF
TGTGCCAGCAGCGACAGCCTGGGACAGAGCAGCTACGAGCAGTACTTC
>TRBV4-3|many|TRBD1|TRBJ2-1
CASSQVLGRGNEQFF
TGCGCCAGCAGCCAAGTCCTCGGCAGGGGGAATGAGCAGTTCTTC
>TRBV4-3|many|.|TRBJ2-7
CASSLETHYEQYF
TGCGCCAGCAGCCTCGAGACACACTACGAGCAGTACTTC
>TRBV11-2|.|TRBD2|TRBJ2-2
CASSPRPRLAGLDLANTGELFF
TGTGCCAGCAGCCCCCGCCCCAGACTAGCGGGTCTAGACCTCGCGAACACCGGGGAGCTGTTTTTT
>TRBV3-1|many|.|TRBJ2-3
CASSHETLTDTQYF
TGTGCCAGCAGCCATGAGACACTCACAGATACGCAGTATTTT
>TRBV4-3|many|.|TRBJ2-1
CASSPGYGLSYNEQFF
TGCGCCAGCAGCCCAGGGTACGGCCTCTCCTACAATGAGCAGTTCTTC
>TRBV2|many|.|TRBJ2-3
CASSETSRRDTQYF
TGTGCCAGCAGTGAAACTAGCCGACGAGATACGCAGTATTTT
>TRBV30|many|TRBD1|TRBJ2-7
CAWRDRGGYEQYF
TGTGCCTGGAGGGACAGGGGAGGCTACGAGCAGTACTTC
>TRBV20-1|.|TRBD2|TRBJ2-1
CSARDPLTSKPYNEQFF
TGCAGTGCTAGGGACCCTTTGACTAGCAAGCCCTACAATGAGCAGTTCTTC
>TRBV6-1|many|.|TRBJ2-1
CASSEIQYNEQFF
TGTGCCAGCAGTGAAATTCAATACAATGAGCAGTTCTTC
>TRBV7-8|.|TRBD2|TRBJ2-3
CASSPKAAGAATDTQYF
TGTGCCAGCAGCCCAAAGGCAGCGGGAGCCGCGACAGATACGCAGTATTTT
>TRBV12-3/TRBV12-4|many|.|TRBJ2-7
CASSLEGVDEQYF
TGTGCCAGCAGTTTAGAAGGGGTTGACGAGCAGTACTTC
>TRBV7-6|many|TRBD2|TRBJ2-2
CASSSAGGAGELFF
TGTGCCAGCAGCTCGGCGGGAGGGGCCGGGGAGCTGTTTTTT
>TRBV20-1|many|.|TRBJ1-2
CSARDYRGQNYGYTF
TGCAGTGCTAGAGATTATCGGGGGCAGAACTATGGCTACACCTTC
>TRBV5-1|many|TRBD1|TRBJ2-1
CATSGTGESYNEQFF
TGCGCCACCTCCGGGACAGGGGAATCCTACAATGAGCAGTTCTTC
>TRBV7-9|many|.|TRBJ2-1
CASSPPWSYNEQFF
TGTGCCAGCAGCCCTCCTTGGAGCTACAATGAGCAGTTCTTC
>TRBV18|many|TRBD1|TRBJ1-1
CASSPGALGQGVTTEAFF
TGTGCCAGCTCACCAGGGGCCCTGGGACAGGGGGTAACCACTGAAGCTTTCTTT
>TRBV5-1|many|.|TRBJ2-1
CASSDGSSYNEQFF
TGCGCCAGCAGCGACGGGAGCTCCTACAATGAGCAGTTCTTC
>TRBV5-1|many|TRBD2|TRBJ2-7
CASSAGTSGRAEQYF
TGCGCCAGCAGCGCCGGGACTAGCGGGAGGGCCGAGCAGTACTTC
>TRBV9|many|TRBD2|TRBJ2-1
CASSFRSGLAGVYNEQFF
TGTGCCAGCAGCTTCCGGAGTGGACTAGCGGGAGTTTACAATGAGCAGTTCTTC
>TRBV20-1|.|.|TRBJ2-3
CSARETPSTDTQYF
TGCAGTGCTAGAGAGACACCCAGCACAGATACGCAGTATTTT
>TRBV20-1|many|.|TRBJ2-1
CSARGGDRYNEQFF
TGCAGTGCTAGGGGGGGGGACAGATACAATGAGCAGTTCTTC
>TRBV12-3/TRBV12-4|many|.|TRBJ2-5
CASSHVSAGHQETQYF
TGTGCCAGCAGTCACGTGAGTGCGGGCCACCAAGAGACCCAGTACTTC
>TRBV5-1|.|TRBD2|TRBJ2-2
CASSSSGRSTGELFF
TGCGCCAGCAGCTCTAGCGGGAGGTCAACCGGGGAGCTGTTTTTT
>TRBV7-2|.|.|TRBJ2-1
CASSSGRANEQFF
TGTGCCAGCAGCTCCGGCAGGGCAAATGAGCAGTTCTTC
>TRBV12-3/TRBV12-4|.|.|TRBJ2-7
CASSFRERISYEQYF
TGTGCCAGCAGTTTTAGGGAGAGGATCTCCTACGAGCAGTACTTC
>TRBV5-1|many|TRBD1|TRBJ2-7
CASSDRDRGVYEQYF
TGCGCCAGCAGCGACCGGGACAGGGGGGTCTACGAGCAGTACTTC
>TRBV5-5|.|.|TRBJ2-2
CASSLRTVRSFTGELFF
TGTGCCAGCAGCTTAAGGACAGTGCGGTCCTTCACCGGGGAGCTGTTTTTT
>TRBV14|many|.|TRBJ1-2
CASSQRGTNYGYTF
TGTGCCAGCAGCCAGAGGGGTACGAACTATGGCTACACCTTC
>TRBV20-1|many|TRBD1|TRBJ1-1
CSAYGDRNTEAFF
TGCAGTGCCTACGGGGACAGAAACACTGAAGCTTTCTTT
>TRBV4-1|many|TRBD1|TRBJ1-1
CASSLFPGQRTNTEAFF
TGCGCCAGCAGTCTCTTCCCGGGACAGAGGACGAACACTGAAGCTTTCTTT